The T cell receptor beta chain described here comes from a study of spatial heterogeneity in lung cancer. Germline lookup yields CDR1 MNHEY and CDR2 SVGEGT. The CDR3 has 15 amino acids. The presence of a unique molecular identifier marked each TCR cDNA molecule. TCRdb reanalysed the 5' RACE reads using MiXCR and keeps one entry per CDR3 protein. The table has some 83,000 distinct CDR3 sequences, about a fifth seen once. The sample's time point: sample taken at primary tumor resection. Whole RNA from tumor, nontumor lung or frozen PBMC was sequenced unsorted. V usage is TRBV6-2 or TRBV6-3 and J usage is TRBJ2-1; TRBD2 matches at 14 bases. The source of this sequence is a male donor with early-stage non-small cell lung cancer. Sample: PBMCs, taken at surgery. The CDR3 coding sequence is TGTGTCACCCACAAGACTAGCGGGGGGGGCGCGTGGCAGTTCTTC. It translates to CVTHKTSGGGAWQFF.